Below, 26 T cell receptor beta chains from the same sample are listed, as sequenced in a study of monozygotic twins with inflammatory bowel disease. Using the 5' RACE reads, TCRdb records one entry per CDR3 protein without DNA. The data include 150,000 or so distinct CDR3 sequences; the top ten clones carry more than 1%. Material: blood. These TCRs come from a human donor with ulcerative colitis or Crohn's disease, or a healthy co-twin of an affected twin (not recorded which).

The gene calls are TRBV7-6 and TRBJ2-7; TCRdb lists TRBD2, though no DNA is available to test this call. In germline, CDR1 is SGHVS, CDR2 FNYEAQ. The CDR3 is 14 residues long. CDR3 sequence reads: CASSPRTSGQVQYF.

Here the CDR3 reads CATSLGLAGGEDTQYF. The rearrangement links TRBV15 to TRBJ2-3; TCRdb indicates TRBD2, and absent DNA this call remains unverified. This CDR3 comprises 16 residues. The V gene's germline CDR1 is LNHNV and CDR2 YYDKDF (reference sequence).

The rearrangement uses TRBV5-1 and TRBJ2-1; TCRdb returns TRBD2, unconfirmable since there is no DNA. CDR3 length: 15 amino acids. Germline V CDR1 and CDR2: SGHRS, YFSETQ. CDR3 protein: CASSLVSGFNNEQFF.

This chain joins TRBV7-6 and TRBJ2-3. The CDR3 totals 17 residues. CDR1 is SGHVS, CDR2 FNYEAQ, per germline. The CDR3 here is CASSLYFGGESTDTQYF.

This chain uses TRBV20-1 with TRBJ2-1; checking the TCRdb D call of TRBD1 is not possible without DNA. CDR1 DFQATT and CDR2 SNEGSKA come from the germline V gene (reference sequence). The CDR3 is made up of 14 amino acids. The CDR3: CSASGTGGRNEQFF.

The CDR3 protein is CSARFGSSYNEQFF. The chain joins TRBV20-1 to TRBJ2-1. Germline CDR1 DFQATT, CDR2 SNEGSKA (reference sequence). The CDR3 has 14 amino acids.

The chain is built from TRBV28 and TRBJ2-7. This CDR3 has 14 amino acids. Germline V gene lookup returns CDR1 MDHEN and CDR2 SYDVKM. The CDR3 region is CASSTTAGSYEQYF.

The V call is TRBV6-2 or TRBV6-3, the J call TRBJ1-2; TCRdb names TRBD1, which stays unverified in the absence of DNA. This CDR3 comprises 15 residues. Germline CDR1 MNHEY, CDR2 SVGEGT. CDR3 loop: CASSYRTGIRSGYTF.

V usage is TRBV9 and J usage is TRBJ2-4; TCRdb reports TRBD1, a call that lacks DNA to check it against. Germline V CDR1 and CDR2: SGDLS, YYNGEE. The length of the CDR3 is 14 residues. The CDR3 loop reads CASSARDRENIQYF.

The rearrangement uses TRBV6-1 and TRBJ2-5; without DNA, the TCRdb call of TRBD2 cannot be checked. The V gene's germline CDR1 is MNHNS and CDR2 SASEGT. The CDR3 sequence is 15 residues long. Here the CDR3 reads CASSVTSGRLETQYF.

The rearrangement links TRBV5-6 to TRBJ1-1. Germline CDR1 reads SGHDT; CDR2 reads YYEEEE. This CDR3 contains 13 residues. The CDR3 here is CASSLEWATEAFF.

The chain carries TRBV24-1 and TRBJ2-2. Per germline, CDR1 KGHDR and CDR2 SFDVKD. The CDR3 has 15 residues. CDR3 loop: CATSGTAMNTGELFF.

The chain couples TRBV7-2 to TRBJ2-7; TCRdb calls TRBD2, which cannot be checked without DNA. The CDR3 loop spans 15 amino acids. Germline-derived CDR1 and CDR2 are SGHTA and FQGNSA. CDR3 residues: CASSLTGTSGTSQYF.

The CDR3 reads CSVKGDGANVLTF. The gene calls are TRBV29-1 and TRBJ2-6. CDR1 is SQVTM and CDR2 is ANQGSEA in the germline V gene. CDR3 size: 13 residues. The variable domain in full, with the rest retrieved from reference TRBV29-1 and TRBJ2-6, is SAVISQKPSRDICQRGTSLTIQCQVDSQVTMMFWYRQQPGQSLTLIATANQGSEATYESGFVIDKFPISRPNLTFSTLTVSNMSPEDSSIYLCSVKGDGANVLTFGAGSRLTVL.

CDR3 residues: CDISDGTGRQPQHF. V and J are TRBV10-3 and TRBJ1-5; as DNA is missing, the TRBD1 call by TCRdb cannot be tested. CDR3 length: 14 residues. Germline V lookup: CDR1 ENHRY, CDR2 SYGVKD.

The chain combines TRBV3-1 with TRBJ2-1; TCRdb reports TRBD2, a call that lacks DNA to check it against. CDR3 length: 16 amino acids. The germline V gene has CDR1 LGHDT and CDR2 YNNKEL (reference sequence). This chain's CDR3 is CASSQADGRALYEQFF.

The V call is TRBV19, the J call TRBJ2-5; lacking DNA, the TRBD2 call made by TCRdb goes unchecked. The CDR3 length is 15 residues. Germline-derived CDR1 and CDR2 are LNHDA and SQIVND (reference sequence). The CDR3: CASSIPSAGTETQYF.

This chain links TRBV11-2 with TRBJ1-5; the TCRdb D gene call, TRBD1, has no DNA to confirm it. Germline V gene lookup returns CDR1 SGHAT and CDR2 FQNNGV. The CDR3 runs 15 residues. CDR3: CASSSLTGRGQPQHF.

The chain combines TRBV6-4 with TRBJ2-7; absent DNA, TCRdb's TRBD2 call cannot be checked. The germline CDR1 and CDR2 sequences are MRHNA and SNTAGT. The CDR3 is 15 residues long. The CDR3: CASSDSGQSLSEQYF.

This rearrangement joins TRBV28 to TRBJ2-1; TCRdb's D gene call, TRBD2, goes unchecked for lack of DNA. Germline V gene sequence: CDR1 MDHEN, CDR2 SYDVKM. The CDR3 runs 13 residues. The CDR3 sequence is CASSLGLRDEQFF.

V and J are TRBV3-1 and TRBJ2-7; TCRdb names TRBD1, which stays unverified in the absence of DNA. CDR3 length: 15 amino acids. In germline, CDR1 is LGHDT, CDR2 YNNKEL (reference sequence). The CDR3 protein is CASSQVPGSPYEQYF.

V and J are TRBV4-3 and TRBJ1-3; lacking DNA, the TRBD1 call made by TCRdb goes unchecked. The CDR3 contains 15 residues. Germline lookup yields CDR1 LGHNA and CDR2 YSLEER. The chain's CDR3 is CASSQSRQGVYTIYF.

The gene calls are TRBV29-1 and TRBJ2-3; TCRdb's D gene call, TRBD1, goes unchecked for lack of DNA. Germline V gene sequence: CDR1 SQVTM, CDR2 ANQGSEA. The CDR3 is 14 residues long. The CDR3 here is CSASGTGQIDTQYF.

The CDR3 here is CASSLVVGTTRGGDGYTF. The chain carries TRBV11-2 and TRBJ1-2; the TRBD1 assignment by TCRdb is unverifiable without DNA. The CDR3 sequence is 18 residues long. Germline CDR1 SGHAT, CDR2 FQNNGV. The full variable domain, with the rest looked up from reference TRBV11-2 and TRBJ1-2, is EAGVAQSPRYKIIEKRQSVAFWCNPISGHATLYWYQQILGQGPKLLIQFQNNGVVDDSQLPKDRFSAERLKGVDSTLKIQPAKLEDSAVYLCASSLVVGTTRGGDGYTFGSGTRLTVV.

This chain links TRBV11-2 with TRBJ1-1. Germline V CDR1 and CDR2: SGHAT, FQNNGV. This CDR3 is built from 15 residues. CDR3 sequence reads: CASSPALGRNTEAFF.

J is TRBJ2-7 and V is TRBV5-5; as DNA is missing, the TRBD2 call by TCRdb cannot be tested. This CDR3 spans 14 amino acids. Germline CDR1 reads SGHKS; CDR2 reads YYEKEE (reference sequence). The CDR3 region is CASSRNSGSYEQYF.